This TCR beta chain was identified in a study of cytomegalovirus exposure and HLA in healthy donors. This clone was found a few times. The antigen is not known. Trimming pared 6 bases from V and 1 base from J, leaving 13 bases between. The germline V gene encodes CDR1 SQVTM and CDR2 ANQGSEA. The CDR3 consists of 13 residues. PCR was performed using 60 Vbeta and 13 Jbeta primers. The table came from immunoSEQ multiplex PCR; TCRdb's copy has only in-frame clones and leaves some out. The profile shows roughly 120,000 clones, 80% of them singletons. The study's findings and limits: Researchers left out some V segments, among them TRBV6-2 and TRBV6-3, as indistinguishable. The authors later found HLA-associated TCR beta chains more clonally expanded than equally common others. In a later analysis, DRB1 alleles had the most associated TCRs; HLA-C alleles the fewest. What TCR beta sequences reportedly achieved was accurate prediction of HLA-A and HLA-B alleles in most subjects.

The origin of this receptor is a human donor in good health. J is TRBJ2-7 and V is TRBV29-1, with D possibly matching TRBD1 (6 bases). Sequenced material: PBMCs. Written as DNA, the CDR3 is TGCAGCGTAATCCGGGACATTTCCTACGAGCAGTACTTC. This sequence encodes CSVIRDISYEQYF.